The entry below describes one TCR beta chain. No antigen is known for it. This may arise from a read error, as a much more abundant clone is one base away. Axillary draining lymph nodes of breast cancer patients supplied the node samples. TCRdb passed the multiplex PCR reads through MiXCR, listing each CDR3 protein once. The sample shows about 120,000 distinct CDR3 sequences, just under 20% of them seen only once. Germline lookup yields CDR1 DFQATT and CDR2 SNEGSKA (reference sequence). The CDR3 is made up of 14 amino acids. The sample is drawn from a study of breast tumors, draining lymph nodes, adjacent tissues. Study-wide points: Tumors had less TCR diversity than lymph nodes, more than nontumor tissue.

Material for sequencing was axillary lymph node tissue. The V and J genes are TRBV20-1 and TRBJ2-1; 7 bases map to TRBD1. This clonotype originated in a female donor with breast cancer. Some clones in this sample may be carry-over from other donors' samples. CDR3 nucleotide sequence: TGCAGAGCTAGAGAGAACAGGGGCTACAATAGGCAGTTCTTC. It codes for CRARENRGYNRQFF.